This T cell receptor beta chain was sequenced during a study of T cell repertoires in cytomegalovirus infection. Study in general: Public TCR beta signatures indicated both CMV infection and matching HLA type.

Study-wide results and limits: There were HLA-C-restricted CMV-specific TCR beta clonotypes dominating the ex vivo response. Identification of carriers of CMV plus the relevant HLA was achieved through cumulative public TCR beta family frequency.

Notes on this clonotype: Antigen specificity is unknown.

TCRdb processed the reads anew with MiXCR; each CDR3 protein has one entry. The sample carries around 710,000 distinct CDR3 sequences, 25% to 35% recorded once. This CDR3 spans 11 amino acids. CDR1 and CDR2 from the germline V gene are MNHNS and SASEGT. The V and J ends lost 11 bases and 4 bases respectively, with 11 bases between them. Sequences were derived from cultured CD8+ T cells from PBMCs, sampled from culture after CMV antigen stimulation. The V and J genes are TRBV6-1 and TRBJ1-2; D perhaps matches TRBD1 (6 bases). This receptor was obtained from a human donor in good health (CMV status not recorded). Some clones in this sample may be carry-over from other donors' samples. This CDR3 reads CAYREPYGYTF. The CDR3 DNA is TGTGCCTACAGGGAACCCTATGGCTACACCTTC.